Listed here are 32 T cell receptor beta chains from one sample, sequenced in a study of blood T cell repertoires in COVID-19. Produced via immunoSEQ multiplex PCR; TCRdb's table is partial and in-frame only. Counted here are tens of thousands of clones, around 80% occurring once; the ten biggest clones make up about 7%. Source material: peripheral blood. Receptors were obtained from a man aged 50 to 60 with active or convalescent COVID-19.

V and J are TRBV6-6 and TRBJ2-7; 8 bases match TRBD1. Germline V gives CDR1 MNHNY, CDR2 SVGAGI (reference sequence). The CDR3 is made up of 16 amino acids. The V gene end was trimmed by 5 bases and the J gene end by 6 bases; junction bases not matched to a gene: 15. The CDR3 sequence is CASSNIPGTGLSEQYF. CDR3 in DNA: TGTGCCAGCAGTAATATCCCCGGGACAGGCCTATCCGAGCAGTACTTC.

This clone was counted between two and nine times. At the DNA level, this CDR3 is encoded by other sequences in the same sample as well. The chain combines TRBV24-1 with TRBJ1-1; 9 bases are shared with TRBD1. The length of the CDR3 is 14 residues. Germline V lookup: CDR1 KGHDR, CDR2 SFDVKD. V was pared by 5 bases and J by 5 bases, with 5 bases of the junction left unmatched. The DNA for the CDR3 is TGTGCCACCAGTGGAGGGACAGGGAGAACTGAAGCTTTCTTT. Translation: CATSGGTGRTEAFF.

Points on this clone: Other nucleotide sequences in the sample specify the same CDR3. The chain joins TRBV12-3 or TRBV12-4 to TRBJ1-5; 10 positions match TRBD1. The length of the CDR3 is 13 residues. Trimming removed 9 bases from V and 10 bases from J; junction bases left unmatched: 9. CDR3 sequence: CASSPRTGGPQHF. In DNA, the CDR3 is TGTGCCAGTAGTCCCCGGACAGGGGGACCCCAGCATTTT.

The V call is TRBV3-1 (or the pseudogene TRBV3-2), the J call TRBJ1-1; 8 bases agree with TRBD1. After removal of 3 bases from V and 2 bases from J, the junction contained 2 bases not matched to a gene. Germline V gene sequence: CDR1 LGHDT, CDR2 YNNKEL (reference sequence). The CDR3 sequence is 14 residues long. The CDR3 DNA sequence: TGTGCCAGCAGCCAGGACAGGGTCAACACTGAAGCTTTCTTT. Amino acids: CASSQDRVNTEAFF.

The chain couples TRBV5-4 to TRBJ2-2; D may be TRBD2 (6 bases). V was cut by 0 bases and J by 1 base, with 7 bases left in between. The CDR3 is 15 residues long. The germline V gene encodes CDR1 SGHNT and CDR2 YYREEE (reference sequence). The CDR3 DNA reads TGTGCCAGCAGCTTGGACGGGAGGAACACCGGGGAGCTGTTTTTT. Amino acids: CASSLDGRNTGELFF.

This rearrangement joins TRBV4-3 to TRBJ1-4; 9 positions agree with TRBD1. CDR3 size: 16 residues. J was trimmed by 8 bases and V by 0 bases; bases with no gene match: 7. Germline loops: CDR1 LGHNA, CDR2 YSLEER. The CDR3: CASSQDTGTGREKLFF. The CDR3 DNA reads TGCGCCAGCAGCCAAGATACCGGGACAGGGCGGGAAAAACTGTTTTTT.

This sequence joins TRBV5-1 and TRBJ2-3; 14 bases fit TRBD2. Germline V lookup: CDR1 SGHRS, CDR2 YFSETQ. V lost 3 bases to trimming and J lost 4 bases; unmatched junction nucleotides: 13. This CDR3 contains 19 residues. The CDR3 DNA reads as TGCGCCAGCAGCTGGGGACTAGCGGGGGTCCCCAGAGCCGCAGATACGCAGTATTTT. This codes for CASSWGLAGVPRAADTQYF.

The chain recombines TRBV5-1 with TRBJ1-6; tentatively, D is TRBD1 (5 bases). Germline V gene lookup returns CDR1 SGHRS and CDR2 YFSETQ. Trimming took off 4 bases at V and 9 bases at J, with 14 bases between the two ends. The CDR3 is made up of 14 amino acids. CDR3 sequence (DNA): TGCGCCAGCAGCGGTCCGGGGGGAGGTTCACCCCTCCACTTT. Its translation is CASSGPGGGSPLHF.

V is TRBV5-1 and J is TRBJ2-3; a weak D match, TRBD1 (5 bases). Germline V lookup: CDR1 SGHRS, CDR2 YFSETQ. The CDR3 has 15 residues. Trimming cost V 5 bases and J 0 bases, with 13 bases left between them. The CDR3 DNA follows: TGCGCCAGCAGACCTGACAGCACTAGCACAGATACGCAGTATTTT. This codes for CASRPDSTSTDTQYF.

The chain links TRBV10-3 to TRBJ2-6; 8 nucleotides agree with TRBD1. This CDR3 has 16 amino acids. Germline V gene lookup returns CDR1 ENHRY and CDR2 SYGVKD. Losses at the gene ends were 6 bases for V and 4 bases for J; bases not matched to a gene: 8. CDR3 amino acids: CAISPDRGAGANVLTF. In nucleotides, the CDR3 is TGTGCCATCAGCCCCGACAGGGGAGCCGGGGCCAACGTCCTGACTTTC.

CDR3 loop: CASTRQGMGADTQYF. CDR3 sequence (DNA): TGTGCCAGCACCCGACAGGGGATGGGTGCAGATACGCAGTATTTT. This chain joins TRBV11-2 and TRBJ2-3, with 8 nucleotides matching TRBD1. Looked up from germline, CDR1 is SGHAT and CDR2 is FQNNGV. The CDR3 has 15 amino acids. The J segment lost 4 bases and the V segment lost 7 bases, leaving 10 bases of the junction unmatched.

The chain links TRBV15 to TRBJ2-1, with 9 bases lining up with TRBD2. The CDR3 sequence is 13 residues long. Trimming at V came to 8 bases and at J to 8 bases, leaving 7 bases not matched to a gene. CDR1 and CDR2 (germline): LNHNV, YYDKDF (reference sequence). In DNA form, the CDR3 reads TGTGCCACCCTCGGACTAGCGATCGATGAGCAGTTCTTC. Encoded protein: CATLGLAIDEQFF.

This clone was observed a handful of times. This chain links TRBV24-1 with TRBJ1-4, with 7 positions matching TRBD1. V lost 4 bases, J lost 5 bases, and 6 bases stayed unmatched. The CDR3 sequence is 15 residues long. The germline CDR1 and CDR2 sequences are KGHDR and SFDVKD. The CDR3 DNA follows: TGTGCCACCAGTGACACCGGGACAGAAAATGAAAAACTGTTTTTT. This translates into CATSDTGTENEKLFF.

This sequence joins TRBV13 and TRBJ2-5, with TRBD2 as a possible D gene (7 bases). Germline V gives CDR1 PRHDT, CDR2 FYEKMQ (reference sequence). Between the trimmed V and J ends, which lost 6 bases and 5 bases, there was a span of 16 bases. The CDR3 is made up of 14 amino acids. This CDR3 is CASSKGGRKETQYF. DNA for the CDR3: TGTGCCAGCAGTAAGGGGGGGCGAAAGGAGACCCAGTACTTC.

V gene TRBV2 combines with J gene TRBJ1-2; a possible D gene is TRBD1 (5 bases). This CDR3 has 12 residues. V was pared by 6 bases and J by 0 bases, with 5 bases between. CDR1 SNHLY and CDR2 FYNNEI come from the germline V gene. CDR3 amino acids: CASRTANYGYTF. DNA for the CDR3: TGTGCCAGCAGGACAGCTAACTATGGCTACACCTTC.

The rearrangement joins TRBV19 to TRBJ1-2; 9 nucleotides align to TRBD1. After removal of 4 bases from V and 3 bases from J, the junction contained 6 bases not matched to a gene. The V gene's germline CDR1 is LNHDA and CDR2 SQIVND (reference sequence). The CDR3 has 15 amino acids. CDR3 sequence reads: CASSTWTGDDYGYTF. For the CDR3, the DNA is TGTGCCAGTAGTACGTGGACAGGGGATGACTATGGCTACACCTTC.

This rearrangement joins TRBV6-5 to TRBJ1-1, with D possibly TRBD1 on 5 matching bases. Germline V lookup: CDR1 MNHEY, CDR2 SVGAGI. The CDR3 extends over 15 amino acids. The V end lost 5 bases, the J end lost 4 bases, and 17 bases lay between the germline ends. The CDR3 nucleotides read TGTGCCAGCAGTCCGATGGGGACTCGGGGCACTGAAGCTTTCTTT. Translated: CASSPMGTRGTEAFF.

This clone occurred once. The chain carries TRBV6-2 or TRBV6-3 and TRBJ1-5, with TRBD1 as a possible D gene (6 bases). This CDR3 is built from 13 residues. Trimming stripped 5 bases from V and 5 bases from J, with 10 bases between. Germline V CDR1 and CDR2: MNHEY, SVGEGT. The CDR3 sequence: CASSPGGHQPQHF. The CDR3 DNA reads TGTGCCAGCAGTCCGGGGGGCCATCAGCCCCAGCATTTT.

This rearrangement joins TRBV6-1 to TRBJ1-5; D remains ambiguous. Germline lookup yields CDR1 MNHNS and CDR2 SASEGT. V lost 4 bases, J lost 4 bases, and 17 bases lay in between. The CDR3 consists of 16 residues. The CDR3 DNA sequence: TGTGCCAGCAGTGTGTCAGAGGGCGGTATTAATCAGCCCCAGCATTTT. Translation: CASSVSEGGINQPQHF.

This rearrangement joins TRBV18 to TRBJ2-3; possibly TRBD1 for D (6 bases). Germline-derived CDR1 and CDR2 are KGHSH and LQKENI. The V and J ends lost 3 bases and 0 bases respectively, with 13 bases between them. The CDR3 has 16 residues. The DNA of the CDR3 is TGTGCCAGCTCACCTCCCGGGACACCAAGCACAGATACGCAGTATTTT. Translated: CASSPPGTPSTDTQYF.

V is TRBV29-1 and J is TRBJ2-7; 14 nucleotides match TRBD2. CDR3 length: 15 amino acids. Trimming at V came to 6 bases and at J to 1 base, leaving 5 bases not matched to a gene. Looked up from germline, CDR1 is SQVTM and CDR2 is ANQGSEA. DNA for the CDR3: TGCAGCGTACCCGGGACTAGCGGGGGTTCCTACGAGCAGTACTTC. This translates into CSVPGTSGGSYEQYF.

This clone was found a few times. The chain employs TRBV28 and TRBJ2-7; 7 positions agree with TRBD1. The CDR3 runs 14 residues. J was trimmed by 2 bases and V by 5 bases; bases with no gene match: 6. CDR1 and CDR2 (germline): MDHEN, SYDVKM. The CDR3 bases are TGTGCCAGCAGTCCAGGACAGGCTACCTACGAGCAGTACGTC. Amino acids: CASSPGQATYEQYV.

CDR3: CASSQGSGYQETQYF. The CDR3 bases are TGTGCCAGCAGCCAAGGCAGCGGGTACCAAGAGACCCAGTACTTC. V and J are TRBV3-1 (or the pseudogene TRBV3-2) and TRBJ2-5; D is perhaps TRBD2 (6 bases). The CDR3 sequence is 15 residues long. V was shortened by 1 base and J by 0 bases, with 9 bases between the two germline ends. The germline V gene has CDR1 LGHDT and CDR2 YNNKEL (reference sequence).

CDR3 amino acids: CASSLAGPANNEQFF. CDR3 in DNA: TGCGCCAGCAGCTTGGCAGGGCCCGCTAACAATGAGCAGTTCTTC. The chain recombines TRBV5-1 with TRBJ2-1; D might be TRBD1 (5 bases). Trimming stripped 0 bases from V and 5 bases from J, with 12 bases between. Germline V gene sequence: CDR1 SGHRS, CDR2 YFSETQ. This CDR3 spans 15 amino acids.

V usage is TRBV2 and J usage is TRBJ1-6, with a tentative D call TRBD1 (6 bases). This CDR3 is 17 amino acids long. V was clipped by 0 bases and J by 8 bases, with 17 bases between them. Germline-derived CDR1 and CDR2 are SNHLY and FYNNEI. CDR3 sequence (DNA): TGTGCCAGCAGTGAAGCGCTTCCCCGGGACACTTATTCACCCCTCCACTTT. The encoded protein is CASSEALPRDTYSPLHF. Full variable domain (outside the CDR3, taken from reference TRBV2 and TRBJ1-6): EPEVTQTPSHQVTQMGQEVILRCVPISNHLYFYWYRQILGQKVEFLVSFYNNEISEKSEIFDDQFSVERPDGSNFTLKIRSTKLEDSAMYFCASSEALPRDTYSPLHFGNGTRLTVT.

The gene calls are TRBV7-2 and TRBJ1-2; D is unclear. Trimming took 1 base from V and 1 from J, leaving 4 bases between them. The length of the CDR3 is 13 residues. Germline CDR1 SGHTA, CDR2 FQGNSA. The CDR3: CASSLGDNYGYTF. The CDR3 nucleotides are TGTGCCAGCAGCTTAGGAGATAACTATGGCTACACCTTC. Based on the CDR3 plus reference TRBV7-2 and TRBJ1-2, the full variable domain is GAGVSQSPSNKVTEKGKDVELRCDPISGHTALYWYRQSLGQGLEFLIYFQGNSAPDKSGLPSDRFSAERTGGSVSTLTIQRTQQEDSAVYLCASSLGDNYGYTFGSGTRLTVV.

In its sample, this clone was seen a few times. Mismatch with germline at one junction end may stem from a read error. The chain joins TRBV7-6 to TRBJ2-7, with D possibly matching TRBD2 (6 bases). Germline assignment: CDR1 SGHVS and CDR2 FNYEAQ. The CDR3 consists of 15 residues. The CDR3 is CASSLEEGFSHEQYF. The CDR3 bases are TGTGCCAGCAGCTTAGAGGAGGGCTTCTCCCACGAGCAGTACTTC.

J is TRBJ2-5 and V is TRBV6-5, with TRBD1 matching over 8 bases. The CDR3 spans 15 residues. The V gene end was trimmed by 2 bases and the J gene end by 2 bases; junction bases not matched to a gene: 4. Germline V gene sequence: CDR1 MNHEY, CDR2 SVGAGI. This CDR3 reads CASSYGRDRQETQYF. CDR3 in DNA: TGTGCCAGCAGTTACGGGCGGGACAGGCAAGAGACCCAGTACTTC.

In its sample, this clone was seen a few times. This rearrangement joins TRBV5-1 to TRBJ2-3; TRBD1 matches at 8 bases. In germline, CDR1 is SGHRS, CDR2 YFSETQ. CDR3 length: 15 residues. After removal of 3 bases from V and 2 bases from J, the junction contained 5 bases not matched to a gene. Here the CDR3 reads CASSWTGSFTDTQYF. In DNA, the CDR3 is TGCGCCAGCAGCTGGACAGGGTCCTTCACAGATACGCAGTATTTT.

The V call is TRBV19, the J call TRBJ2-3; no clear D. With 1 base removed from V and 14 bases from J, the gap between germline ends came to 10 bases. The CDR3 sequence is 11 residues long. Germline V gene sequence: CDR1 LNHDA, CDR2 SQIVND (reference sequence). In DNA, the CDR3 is TGTGCCAGTAGTATAGTGACACCGTGGTATTTT. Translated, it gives CASSIVTPWYF.

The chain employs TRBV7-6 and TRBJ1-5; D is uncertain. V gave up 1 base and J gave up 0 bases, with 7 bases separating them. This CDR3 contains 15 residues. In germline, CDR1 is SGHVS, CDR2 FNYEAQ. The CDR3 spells CASSLGGNSNQPQHF. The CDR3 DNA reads TGTGCCAGCAGCTTAGGAGGGAATAGCAATCAGCCCCAGCATTTT.

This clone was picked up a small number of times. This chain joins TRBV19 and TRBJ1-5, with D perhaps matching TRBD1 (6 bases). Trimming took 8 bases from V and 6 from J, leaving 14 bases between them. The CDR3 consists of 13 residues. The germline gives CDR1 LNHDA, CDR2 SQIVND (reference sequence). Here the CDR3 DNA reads TGTGCCAGTCAACAGGGAATAGGTCAGCCCCAGCATTTT. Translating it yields CASQQGIGQPQHF.